This T cell receptor beta chain was obtained from a study of T-cell reconstitution after alpha-beta-depleted transplantation in children (dated by TCRdb to the mid-2010s). As for the study more broadly: Using TCR repertoire profiling, the study followed T-cell immune reconstitution in a quantitative way in children after TCRalphabeta/CD19-depleted allogeneic hematopoietic cell transplantation.

Receptor amplification or capture employed PCR. Sequencing took place on an Illumina HiSeq 2500. To normalize quantification of the TCRbeta repertoire, the TCR libraries were built with molecular barcoding that relied on unique molecular identifiers. The public reads were run again by TCRdb, first through fastp at Q25 and then through MiXCR, and only productive beta chains were kept. CDR3 protein duplicates are merged, each entry listing the most common genes and DNA. For this sample there are about 610,000 distinct CDR3 sequences; approximately 10% appear just once. 3.5% to 5% of the sample rests with the top ten. Of note for this clonotype: It has no known antigen specificity. There are no base qualities to consult, and no much larger clone falls within one base.

The CDR3 sequence holds 12 residues, the cysteine and phenylalanine included. The kept DNA is CDR3 alone, 36 bases in frame from the first base. Sequences DFQATT (CDR1) and SNEGSKA (CDR2) are obtained from the germline V gene (reference sequence). The V and J ends are trimmed by 3 bases and 4 bases, leaving 9 bases between them. The chain employs TRBV20-1 and TRBJ2-5; the D gene is unclear. Sample: PBMCs from the stem cell graft donor, taken from the stem cell graft. The receptor was isolated from a human donor who donated a stem cell graft to a child with acute myeloid leukemia. The CDR3 loop reads CSARTSRETQYF. In nucleotides, the sequence is TGCAGTGCTAGGACCTCAAGAGAGACCCAGTACTTC.